Presented here are 2 T cell receptor beta chains from one specimen sequenced in a study of identical twins listed by TCRdb under 2016. Receptor amplification or capture employed 5' RACE. TCRdb shows the sequencer as Illumina HiSeq 2000. TCRdb trimmed public reads at Q25 via fastp, called clones via MiXCR and kept in-frame beta chains. Each record represents a unique CDR3 protein, reported with the most common genes and DNA among its rows. In all, the sample holds some 500,000 distinct CDR3 sequences, and over 8.5% of those were seen once. Approximately 3.2% of the sample is in the top ten clones. This same sample was also taken into another study, of yellow fever vaccine responses in identical twins.

The sequenced sample was PBMCs. These receptors were obtained from a woman between 18 and 30 years old in good health.

The gene calls are TRBV29-1 and TRBJ2-6, with TRBD2 as a possible D gene (6 bases). The V and J ends lost 0 bases and 0 bases respectively, with 12 bases between them. The germline CDR1 and CDR2 sequences are SQVTM and ANQGSEA. The CDR3 contains 17 residues. The CDR3 DNA sequence: TGCAGCGTTGAAGATCGGGAGAAATCCTCTGGGGCCAACGTCCTGACTTTC. Translation gives CSVEDREKSSGANVLTF.

The chain is built from TRBV7-9 and TRBJ2-7; no clear D gene. V lost 5 bases and J lost 2, with 10 bases in between. This CDR3 region has 13 residues. Germline CDR1 SEHNR, CDR2 FQNEAQ (reference sequence). CDR3 sequence reads: CASSPLTTYEQYF. The CDR3, as DNA: TGTGCCAGCAGCCCACTTACTACCTACGAGCAGTACTTC. Looking up the rest from reference TRBV7-9 and TRBJ2-7 gives the full variable domain: DTGVSQNPRHKITKRGQNVTFRCDPISEHNRLYWYRQTLGQGPEFLTYFQNEAQLEKSRLLSDRFSAERPKGSFSTLEIQRTEQGDSAMYLCASSPLTTYEQYFGPGTRLTVT.